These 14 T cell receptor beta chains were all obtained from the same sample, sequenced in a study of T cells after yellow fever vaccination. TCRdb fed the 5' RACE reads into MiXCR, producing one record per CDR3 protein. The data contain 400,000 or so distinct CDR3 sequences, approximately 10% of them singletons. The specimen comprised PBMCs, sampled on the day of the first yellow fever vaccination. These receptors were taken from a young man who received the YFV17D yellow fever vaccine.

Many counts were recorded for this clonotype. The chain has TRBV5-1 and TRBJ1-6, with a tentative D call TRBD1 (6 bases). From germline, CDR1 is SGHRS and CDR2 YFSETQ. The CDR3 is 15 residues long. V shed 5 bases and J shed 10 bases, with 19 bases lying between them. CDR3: CASRTGTLSQSPLHF. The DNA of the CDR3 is TGCGCCAGCAGGACTGGGACATTGAGTCAGTCACCCCTCCACTTT.

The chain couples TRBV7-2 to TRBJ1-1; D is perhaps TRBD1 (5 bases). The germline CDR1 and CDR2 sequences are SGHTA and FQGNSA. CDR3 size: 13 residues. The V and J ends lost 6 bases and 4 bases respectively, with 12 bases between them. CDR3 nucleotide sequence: TGTGCCAGCAGGGGGCGGAGGGTCACTGAAGCTTTCTTT. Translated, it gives CASRGRRVTEAFF.

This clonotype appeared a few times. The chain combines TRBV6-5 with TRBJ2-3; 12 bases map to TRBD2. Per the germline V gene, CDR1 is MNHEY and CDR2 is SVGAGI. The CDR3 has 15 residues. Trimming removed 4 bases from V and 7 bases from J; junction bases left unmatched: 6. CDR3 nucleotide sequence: TGTGCCAGCAGTTCGCTAGCGGGGGGGCTGTATACGCAGTATTTT. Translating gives CASSSLAGGLYTQYF.

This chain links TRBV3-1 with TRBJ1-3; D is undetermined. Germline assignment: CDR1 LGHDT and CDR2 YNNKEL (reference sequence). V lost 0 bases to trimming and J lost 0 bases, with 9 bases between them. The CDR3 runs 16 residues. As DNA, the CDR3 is TGTGCCAGCAGCCAAGATGTGCGGGACTCTGGAAACACCATATATTTT. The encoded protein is CASSQDVRDSGNTIYF.

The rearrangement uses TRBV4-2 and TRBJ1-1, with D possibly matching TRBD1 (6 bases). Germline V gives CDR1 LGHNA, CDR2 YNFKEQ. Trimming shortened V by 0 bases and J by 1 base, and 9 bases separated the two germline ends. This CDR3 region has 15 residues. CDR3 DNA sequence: TGTGCCAGCAGCCAAGAAGGGGGGCCGAACACTGAAGCTTTCTTT. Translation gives CASSQEGGPNTEAFF.

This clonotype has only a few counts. For the CDR3, the DNA is TGCGCCAGCAGCCAGGAGCCGGGGTATGGCTACACCTTC. Its protein is CASSQEPGYGYTF. V is TRBV4-1 and J is TRBJ1-2, with D uncertain. The germline CDR1 and CDR2 sequences are MGHRA and YSYEKL. The CDR3 covers 13 residues. V dropped 3 bases and J dropped 5 bases, with 10 bases sitting between them.

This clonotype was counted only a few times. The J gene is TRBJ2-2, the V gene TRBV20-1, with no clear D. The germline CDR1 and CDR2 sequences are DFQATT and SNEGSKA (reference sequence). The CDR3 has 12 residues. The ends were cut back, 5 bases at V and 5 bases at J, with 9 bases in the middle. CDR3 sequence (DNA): TGCAGTGCTCATAAGTTAACCGGGGAGCTGTTTTTT. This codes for CSAHKLTGELFF.

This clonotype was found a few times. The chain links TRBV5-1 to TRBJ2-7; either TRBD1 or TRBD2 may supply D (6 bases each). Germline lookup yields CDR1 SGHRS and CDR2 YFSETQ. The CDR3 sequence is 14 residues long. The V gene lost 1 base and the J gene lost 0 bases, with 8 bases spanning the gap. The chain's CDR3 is CASSLRGRSYEQYF. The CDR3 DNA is TGCGCCAGCAGCTTGCGGGGGCGCTCCTACGAGCAGTACTTC.

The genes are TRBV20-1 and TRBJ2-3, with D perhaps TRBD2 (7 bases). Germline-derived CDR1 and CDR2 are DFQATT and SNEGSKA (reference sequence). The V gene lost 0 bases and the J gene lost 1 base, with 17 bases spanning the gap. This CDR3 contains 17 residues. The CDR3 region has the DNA TGCAGTGCTAGAGATCGGACTGGCGGGGGCGGCACAGATACGCAGTATTTT. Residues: CSARDRTGGGGTDTQYF.

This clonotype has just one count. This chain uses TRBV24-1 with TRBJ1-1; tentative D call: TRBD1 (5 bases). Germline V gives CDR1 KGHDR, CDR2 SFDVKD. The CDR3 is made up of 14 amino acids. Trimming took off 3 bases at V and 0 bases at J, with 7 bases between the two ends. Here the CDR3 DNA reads TGTGCCACCAGTGATGGGGGTTTGAACACTGAAGCTTTCTTT. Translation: CATSDGGLNTEAFF.

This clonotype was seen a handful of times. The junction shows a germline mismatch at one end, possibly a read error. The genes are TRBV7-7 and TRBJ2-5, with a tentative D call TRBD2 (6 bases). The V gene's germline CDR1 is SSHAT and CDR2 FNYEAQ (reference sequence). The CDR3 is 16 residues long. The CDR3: CASSLGYRTGEETQYF. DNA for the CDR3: TGTGCTAGCAGCCTAGGGTATAGGACGGGGGAAGAGACCCAGTACTTC. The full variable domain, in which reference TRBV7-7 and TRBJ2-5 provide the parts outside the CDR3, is GAGVSQSPRYKVTKRGQDVTLRCDPISSHATLYWYQQALGQGPEFLTYFNYEAQPDKSGLPSDRFSAERPEGSISTLTIQRTEQRDSAMYRCASSLGYRTGEETQYFGPGTRLLVL.

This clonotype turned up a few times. CDR3 coding DNA: TGCAGTGCTAGGGGCCCCCTAACAGGGGGCTTCGGAGAGACCCAGTACTTC. Its translation is CSARGPLTGGFGETQYF. The chain is built from TRBV20-1 and TRBJ2-5, with TRBD1 identical over 9 bases. V lost 3 bases, J lost 4 bases, and 15 bases stayed unmatched. The CDR3 is 17 amino acids. Germline-derived CDR1 and CDR2 are DFQATT and SNEGSKA (reference sequence).

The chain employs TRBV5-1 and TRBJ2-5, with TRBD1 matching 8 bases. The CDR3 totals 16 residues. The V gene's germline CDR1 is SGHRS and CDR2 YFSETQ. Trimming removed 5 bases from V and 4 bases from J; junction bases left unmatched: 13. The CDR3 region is CASRIGSWGTGETQYF. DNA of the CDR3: TGCGCCAGCAGGATCGGGTCTTGGGGGACAGGAGAGACCCAGTACTTC.

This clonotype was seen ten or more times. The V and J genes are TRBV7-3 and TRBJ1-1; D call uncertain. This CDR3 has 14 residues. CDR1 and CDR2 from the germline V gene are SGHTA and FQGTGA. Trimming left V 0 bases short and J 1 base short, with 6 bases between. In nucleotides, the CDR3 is TGTGCCAGCAGCTTAACGCTGCAGAACACTGAAGCTTTCTTT. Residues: CASSLTLQNTEAFF.